Sequencing of this T cell receptor beta chain was carried out in a study of cytomegalovirus exposure and HLA in healthy donors. Use of 60 Vbeta and 13 Jbeta primers characterized the PCR. Measured with immunoSEQ multiplex PCR; TCRdb has only the in-frame clones, and not every one. In the table there are roughly 190,000 clones, roughly 77% of which are singletons. The germline V gene has CDR1 SGHNT and CDR2 YYREEE (reference sequence). The V and J ends lost 0 bases and 8 bases respectively, with 11 bases between them. The CDR3 contains 13 residues. The material sequenced was PBMCs. The chain employs TRBV5-4 and TRBJ1-2; TRBD1 is a possible D gene (5 bases). The sequence came from a man aged 25-40 years in good health and CMV-seropositive. The CDR3 nucleotides read TGTGCCAGCAGCTTGGACCCGCAGGGCGGCTACACCTTC. It encodes CASSLDPQGGYTF.